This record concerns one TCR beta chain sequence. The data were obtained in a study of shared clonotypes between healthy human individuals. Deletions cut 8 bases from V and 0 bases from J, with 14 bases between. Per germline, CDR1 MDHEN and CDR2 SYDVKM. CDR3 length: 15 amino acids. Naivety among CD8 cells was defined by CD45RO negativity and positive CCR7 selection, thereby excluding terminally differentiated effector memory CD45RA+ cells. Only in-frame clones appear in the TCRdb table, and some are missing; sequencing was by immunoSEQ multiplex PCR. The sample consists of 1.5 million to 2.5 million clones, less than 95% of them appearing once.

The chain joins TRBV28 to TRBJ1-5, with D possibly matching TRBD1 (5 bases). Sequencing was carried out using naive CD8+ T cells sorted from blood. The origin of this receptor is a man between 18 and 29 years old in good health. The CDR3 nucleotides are TGTGCCAGCTTATCAGGGCTGTATAGCAATCAGCCCCAGCATTTT. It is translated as CASLSGLYSNQPQHF.